Shown below are 32 T cell receptor beta chains from a single sample sequenced in a study of PD-1 blockade in classical Hodgkin lymphoma. Measured with immunoSEQ multiplex PCR; TCRdb has only the in-frame clones, and not every one. The table lists roughly 21,000 clones, about 85% of them singletons. The time point was: cycle 4 day 1 (C4D1), after more than 5 weeks of nivolumab. The patients all showed relapse after autologous stem cell transplantation, while their brentuximab vedotin exposure varied. Source: peripheral blood mononuclear cells (PBMCs), taken before the fourth cycle of nivolumab. All receptors derive from a human donor with classical Hodgkin lymphoma.

The CDR3 protein is CASSQDRGGVGQPQHF. CDR3 nucleotide sequence: TGTGCCAGCAGCCAAGATCGAGGGGGCGTGGGTCAGCCCCAGCATTTT. The V call is TRBV4-2, the J call TRBJ1-5; 7 bases map to TRBD1. CDR1 is LGHNA, CDR2 YNFKEQ, per germline. The trim removed 0 bases at V and 6 bases at J, leaving 8 bases unmatched. This CDR3 spans 16 amino acids.

The rearrangement joins TRBV7-6 to TRBJ1-2; TRBD1 is a possible D gene (6 bases). Deletions cut 4 bases from V and 3 bases from J, with 18 bases between. This CDR3 is 16 amino acids long. Germline V gives CDR1 SGHVS, CDR2 FNYEAQ. The CDR3 DNA reads TGTGCCAGCAGCTCCGGGACACGCTTCGCTGACTATGGCTACACCTTC. This gives the protein CASSSGTRFADYGYTF.

This rearrangement joins TRBV7-8 to TRBJ1-6; unclear D gene. Trimming shortened V by 5 bases and J by 5 bases, and 4 bases separated the two germline ends. This CDR3 is 12 amino acids long. Germline CDR1 and CDR2: SGHVS and FQNEAQ. As DNA, the CDR3 is TGTGCCAGCAGCCGAAATAATTCACCCCTCCACTTT. This encodes CASSRNNSPLHF.

V is TRBV10-3 and J is TRBJ1-2, with D unresolved. Germline loops: CDR1 ENHRY, CDR2 SYGVKD. Trimming stripped 3 bases from V and 5 bases from J, with 16 bases between. This CDR3 has 15 amino acids. The CDR3 DNA is TGTGCCATCAGTGAAGAACAGAGAAGCGGTTATGGCTACACCTTC. Encoded protein: CAISEEQRSGYGYTF.

This clone has just a few counts. The chain joins TRBV6-1 to TRBJ1-1; no firm D call. V lost 6 bases, J lost 3 bases, and 5 bases lay in between. From germline, CDR1 is MNHNS and CDR2 SASEGT. CDR3 length: 11 residues. The chain's CDR3 is CASRTYTEAFF. The CDR3 DNA reads as TGTGCCAGCAGGACATACACTGAAGCTTTCTTT.

This chain connects TRBV6-5 to TRBJ1-3; D gene ambiguous. Trimming took off 5 bases at V and 0 bases at J, with 8 bases between the two ends. From germline, CDR1 is MNHEY and CDR2 SVGAGI. CDR3 length: 14 residues. The CDR3 spells CASSRGISGNTIYF. The CDR3 DNA reads TGTGCCAGCAGTCGTGGGATCTCTGGAAACACCATATATTTT.

The rearrangement joins TRBV11-2 to TRBJ2-7, with D unclear. This CDR3 region has 15 residues. Germline V gives CDR1 SGHAT, CDR2 FQNNGV. V shed 5 bases and J shed 1 base, with 15 bases lying between them. The CDR3 is CASSQERQRSYEQYF. CDR3 DNA: TGTGCCAGCAGCCAGGAGAGGCAGCGTTCCTACGAGCAGTACTTC.

The chain employs TRBV6-5 and TRBJ2-3; unclear D gene. Trimming took 6 bases from V and 4 from J, leaving 8 bases between them. This CDR3 is 12 amino acids long. CDR1 is MNHEY and CDR2 is SVGAGI in the germline V gene. This CDR3 is CASSSTADTQYF. The CDR3 nucleotides are TGTGCCAGCAGCTCTACGGCAGATACGCAGTATTTT.

The chain has TRBV9 and TRBJ2-2, with unresolved D. Trimming took 7 bases from V and 1 from J, leaving 8 bases between them. The germline V gene has CDR1 SGDLS and CDR2 YYNGEE. The CDR3 is 13 amino acids. For the CDR3, the DNA is TGTGCCAGCCAAGGAGAGAACACCGGGGAGCTGTTTTTT. It specifies CASQGENTGELFF. Drawing the rest from reference TRBV9 and TRBJ2-2, the complete variable domain is DSGVTQTPKHLITATGQRVTLRCSPRSGDLSVYWYQQSLDQGLQFLIQYYNGEERAKGNILERFSAQQFPDLHSELNLSSLELGDSALYFCASQGENTGELFFGEGSRLTVL.

This chain connects TRBV28 to TRBJ2-7; D may match TRBD1 or TRBD2 (5 bases each). Trimming stripped 8 bases from V and 2 bases from J, with 19 bases between. From germline, CDR1 is MDHEN and CDR2 SYDVKM. The CDR3 is made up of 15 amino acids. For the CDR3, the DNA is TGTGCCAGCCGCGAGCCCGCCGGGGCCCCCTACGAGCAGTACTTC. This gives the protein CASREPAGAPYEQYF.

This chain links TRBV9 with TRBJ1-2, with TRBD1 matching 9 bases. Germline V lookup: CDR1 SGDLS, CDR2 YYNGEE. CDR3 length: 15 residues. Losses at the gene ends were 3 bases for V and 6 bases for J; bases not matched to a gene: 9. Written as DNA, the CDR3 is TGTGCCAGCAGCGCTTCACAGGGGGCAACGGATGGCTACACCTTC. Translation gives CASSASQGATDGYTF.

The V call is TRBV7-2, the J call TRBJ1-2; D perhaps matches TRBD1 (6 bases). This CDR3 region has 13 residues. The ends were cut back, 2 bases at V and 7 bases at J, with 11 bases in the middle. CDR1 SGHTA and CDR2 FQGNSA come from the germline V gene. CDR3: CASSLNGGVGYTF. Written as DNA, the CDR3 is TGTGCCAGCAGCTTAAACGGGGGCGTTGGCTACACCTTC.

This clone appeared once. The V gene is TRBV5-2, the J gene TRBJ2-1. TRBV5-2 is annotated as a pseudogene. CDR3 length equals 15 residues. The CDR3 is CASSLTGDSYNEQFF. CDR3 DNA: TGTGCCAGCAGCTTGACCGGCGATTCCTACAATGAGCAGTTCTTC.

This clone was found once. This chain connects TRBV4-2 to TRBJ2-5; D not certain. The V gene lost 0 bases and the J gene lost 5 bases, with 10 bases spanning the gap. The CDR3 contains 14 residues. CDR1 and CDR2 (germline): LGHNA, YNFKEQ. CDR3 in amino acids: CASSQDTVVETQYF. CDR3 in DNA: TGTGCCAGCAGCCAAGATACGGTCGTGGAGACCCAGTACTTC.

The chain has TRBV10-3 and TRBJ2-2; possibly TRBD2 for D (6 bases). The CDR3 covers 13 residues. The germline gives CDR1 ENHRY, CDR2 SYGVKD. V was trimmed by 9 bases and J by 1 base, leaving 9 bases between them. The chain's CDR3 is CAIAGLNTGELFF. In DNA, the CDR3 is TGTGCCATAGCGGGCTTGAACACCGGGGAGCTGTTTTTT.

The chain couples TRBV9 to TRBJ2-7, with 12 nucleotides matching TRBD2. J was trimmed by 2 bases and V by 5 bases; bases with no gene match: 8. CDR3 size: 16 residues. Germline V gene lookup returns CDR1 SGDLS and CDR2 YYNGEE. The CDR3 nucleotides read TGTGCCAGCAGTACCGGGACTAGCGGGCGAACCTACGAGCAGTACTTC. This translates into CASSTGTSGRTYEQYF.

The V call is TRBV19, the J call TRBJ2-1; 10 bases map to TRBD2. The V gene end was trimmed by 1 base and the J gene end by 4 bases; junction bases not matched to a gene: 4. The germline V gene has CDR1 LNHDA and CDR2 SQIVND (reference sequence). The CDR3 totals 16 residues. This CDR3 reads CASSIGSGRGYNEQFF. In DNA form, the CDR3 reads TGTGCCAGTAGTATAGGAAGCGGGAGGGGGTACAATGAGCAGTTCTTC. Using reference TRBV19 and TRBJ2-1 for the parts outside the CDR3, the full variable domain is DGGITQSPKYLFRKEGQNVTLSCEQNLNHDAMYWYRQDPGQGLRLIYYSQIVNDFQKGDIAEGYSVSREKKESFPLTVTSAQKNPTAFYLCASSIGSGRGYNEQFFGPGTRLTVL.

The rearrangement joins TRBV9 to TRBJ1-1; no clear D gene. Between the trimmed V and J ends, which lost 0 bases and 5 bases, there was a span of 5 bases. Germline assignment: CDR1 SGDLS and CDR2 YYNGEE. The CDR3 length is 12 residues. CDR3 coding DNA: TGTGCCAGCAGCGTAGGCGGTACTGAAGCTTTCTTT. Its translation: CASSVGGTEAFF.

The chain uses TRBV28 and TRBJ2-3; 14 bases are a match to TRBD2. The V gene's germline CDR1 is MDHEN and CDR2 SYDVKM. The length of the CDR3 is 18 residues. V shed 3 bases, J shed 1 base, and the junction held 6 bases outside the gene matches. CDR3 residues: CASSFHPGLAGGTDTQYF. Here the CDR3 DNA reads TGTGCCAGCAGTTTCCATCCGGGACTAGCGGGGGGCACAGATACGCAGTATTTT.

The rearrangement uses TRBV5-1 and TRBJ2-5, with a possible D match to TRBD2 (6 bases). The ends were cut back, 1 base at V and 0 bases at J, with 7 bases in the middle. This CDR3 has 14 amino acids. Germline CDR1 is SGHRS and CDR2 is YFSETQ. Here the CDR3 reads CASSLSGDQETQYF. Written as DNA, the CDR3 is TGCGCCAGCAGCTTGTCGGGAGACCAAGAGACCCAGTACTTC.

The chain recombines TRBV4-1 with TRBJ2-7; D ambiguous. Between the trimmed V and J ends, which lost 3 bases and 2 bases, there was a span of 11 bases. The CDR3 is 14 amino acids. CDR1 MGHRA and CDR2 YSYEKL come from the germline V gene. The CDR3 reads CASSQEVITYEQYF. DNA for the CDR3: TGCGCCAGCAGCCAGGAAGTGATTACCTACGAGCAGTACTTC.

V usage is TRBV5-1 and J usage is TRBJ2-3, with 12 positions matching TRBD2. V shed 2 bases and J 3 bases; nucleotides not matched to a gene: 1. Germline CDR1 SGHRS, CDR2 YFSETQ. This CDR3 has 15 amino acids. The CDR3 loop is CASSFGLAGTDTQYF. CDR3 sequence (DNA): TGCGCCAGCAGCTTTGGACTAGCGGGAACAGATACGCAGTATTTT.

The V and J genes are TRBV6-1 and TRBJ2-5; 12 bases agree with TRBD1. Germline V lookup: CDR1 MNHNS, CDR2 SASEGT. The CDR3 runs 21 residues. J was trimmed by 4 bases and V by 2 bases; bases with no gene match: 20. CDR3 coding DNA: TGTGCCAGCAGTGAATTGCGCGGCGGGGACAGGGGGCGCGAGAGGCCAGAGACCCAGTACTTC. It encodes CASSELRGGDRGRERPETQYF.

Worth noting for this clone: Other DNA sequences from this sample encode an identical CDR3 as well. The V and J genes are TRBV27 and TRBJ2-2; no clear D. Looked up from germline, CDR1 is MNHEY and CDR2 is SMNVEV (reference sequence). Trimming shortened V by 2 bases and J by 0 bases, and 10 bases separated the two germline ends. The CDR3 length is 16 residues. CDR3 in DNA: TGTGCCAGCAGTTTACTCGGCTTCGCGAACACCGGGGAGCTGTTTTTT. Its translation: CASSLLGFANTGELFF.

V usage is TRBV29-1 and J usage is TRBJ2-3, with 9 bases that match TRBD2. From germline, CDR1 is SQVTM and CDR2 ANQGSEA. V was pared by 6 bases and J by 5 bases, with 18 bases of the junction left unmatched. The length of the CDR3 is 17 residues. The CDR3 sequence: CSVDLPSAGGPEDTQYF. DNA of the CDR3: TGCAGCGTGGACCTCCCTAGCGCGGGGGGGCCTGAAGATACGCAGTATTTT.

J is TRBJ2-3 and V is TRBV9; a possible D gene is TRBD1 (5 bases). Trimming removed 0 bases from V and 5 bases from J, with 13 bases in between. Germline CDR1 and CDR2: SGDLS and YYNGEE. CDR3 length: 15 amino acids. CDR3 loop: CASSVAAGSRDTQYF. The CDR3 DNA sequence: TGTGCCAGCAGCGTAGCCGCAGGGTCACGAGATACGCAGTATTTT.

The V gene is TRBV9, the J gene TRBJ1-6; TRBD1 might be the D (6 bases). The CDR3 extends over 15 amino acids. CDR1 and CDR2 (germline): SGDLS, YYNGEE. The V and J ends lost 3 bases and 9 bases respectively, with 16 bases between them. The CDR3 spells CASSAHGGESSPLHF. CDR3 bases: TGTGCCAGCAGCGCCCACGGGGGCGAGAGTTCACCCCTCCACTTT.

The J gene is TRBJ2-2, the V gene TRBV7-3; 8 bases are shared with TRBD1. With 2 bases clipped from V and 4 bases from J, the junction kept 6 bases outside the gene matches. This CDR3 is built from 16 residues. Germline V gene lookup returns CDR1 SGHTA and CDR2 FQGTGA. The CDR3 reads CASSLLGQGGTGELFF. The CDR3 bases are TGTGCCAGCAGCTTATTAGGACAGGGCGGCACCGGGGAGCTGTTTTTT. Using reference TRBV7-3 and TRBJ2-2 for the parts outside the CDR3, the full variable domain is GAGVSQTPSNKVTEKGKYVELRCDPISGHTALYWYRQSLGQGPEFLIYFQGTGAADDSGLPNDRFFAVRPEGSVSTLKIQRTERGDSAVYLCASSLLGQGGTGELFFGEGSRLTVL.

This chain uses TRBV11-2 with TRBJ2-3; D remains ambiguous. V gave up 1 base and J gave up 6 bases, with 5 bases separating them. This CDR3 comprises 12 residues. From germline, CDR1 is SGHAT and CDR2 FQNNGV. The DNA for the CDR3 is TGTGCCAGCAGCTTAGTAAGTGATACGCAGTATTTT. This codes for CASSLVSDTQYF. The whole variable domain, remainder taken from reference TRBV11-2 and TRBJ2-3, is EAGVAQSPRYKIIEKRQSVAFWCNPISGHATLYWYQQILGQGPKLLIQFQNNGVVDDSQLPKDRFSAERLKGVDSTLKIQPAKLEDSAVYLCASSLVSDTQYFGPGTRLTVL.

The rearrangement joins TRBV4-1 to TRBJ2-1, with D hard to call. The germline V gene encodes CDR1 MGHRA and CDR2 YSYEKL. The ends were cut back, 4 bases at V and 6 bases at J, with 13 bases in the middle. The CDR3 consists of 14 residues. This CDR3 reads CASSPGLLGNEQFF. The CDR3 bases are TGCGCCAGCAGCCCGGGCCTCCTGGGCAATGAGCAGTTCTTC.

The CDR3 region is CASSVAGGGAVETQYF. In DNA, the CDR3 is TGTGCCAGCAGCGTAGCTGGCGGGGGGGCCGTAGAGACCCAGTACTTC. The chain uses TRBV9 and TRBJ2-5, with 9 positions matching TRBD2. The CDR3 extends over 16 amino acids. Germline V CDR1 and CDR2: SGDLS, YYNGEE. V lost 0 bases to trimming and J lost 4 bases; unmatched junction nucleotides: 7.

This clone was found once. The chain recombines TRBV19 with TRBJ1-2, with 9 nucleotides matching TRBD1. This CDR3 has 17 residues. Per the germline V gene, CDR1 is LNHDA and CDR2 is SQIVND (reference sequence). The V segment lost 3 bases and the J segment 6 bases; nucleotides outside the gene matches: 14. The CDR3 region has the DNA TGTGCCAGTAGTATCGACCTCAACAGGGGGCCGATTGATGGCTACACCTTC. It codes for CASSIDLNRGPIDGYTF.